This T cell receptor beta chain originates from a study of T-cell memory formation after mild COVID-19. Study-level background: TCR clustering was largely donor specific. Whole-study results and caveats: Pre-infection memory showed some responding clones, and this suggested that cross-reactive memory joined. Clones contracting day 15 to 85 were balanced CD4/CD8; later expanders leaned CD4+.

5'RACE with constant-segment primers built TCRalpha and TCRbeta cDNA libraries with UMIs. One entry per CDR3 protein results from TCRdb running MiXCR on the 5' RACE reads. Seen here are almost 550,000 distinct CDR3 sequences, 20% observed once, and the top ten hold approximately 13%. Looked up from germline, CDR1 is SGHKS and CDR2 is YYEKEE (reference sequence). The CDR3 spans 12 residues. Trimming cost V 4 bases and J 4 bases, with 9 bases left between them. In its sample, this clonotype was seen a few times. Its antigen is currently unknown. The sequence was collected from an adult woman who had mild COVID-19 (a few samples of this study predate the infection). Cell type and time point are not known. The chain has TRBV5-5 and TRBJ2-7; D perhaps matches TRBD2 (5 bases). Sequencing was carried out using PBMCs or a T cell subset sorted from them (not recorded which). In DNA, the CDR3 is TGTGCCAGCAGCCGACGGGGTTACGAGCAGTACTTC. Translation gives CASSRRGYEQYF.